This T cell receptor beta chain was sequenced during a study of CD8 T cells in ankylosing spondylitis. Broader study findings: Reportedly, significant enrichment of disease-linked clones occurred in matched ankylosing spondylitis synovial fluid. Prior work had noted some motif variants in reactive arthritis blood and synovial fluid. Apparently characteristic of ankylosing spondylitis blood was a TCR beta motif (fewer than ten highly homologous variants).

Researchers built TCR beta libraries using quantitative 5'-RACE with molecular barcodes. TCRdb itself ran the 5' RACE reads through MiXCR, one entry per CDR3 protein. The repertoire includes about 240,000 distinct CDR3 sequences, 8.6% of them detected once, and under 7.5% sits in the top ten. Worth noting for this clonotype: Its antigen is undetermined.

The germline gives CDR1 SQVTM, CDR2 ANQGSEA. Trimming shortened V by 3 bases and J by 1 base, and 22 bases separated the two germline ends. This CDR3 is built from 17 residues. The specimen sequenced was blood, either unsorted or a sorted T cell fraction (not recorded which). The chain employs TRBV29-1 and TRBJ2-7; D ambiguous. The origin of this receptor is a male donor with ankylosing spondylitis or in good health (not recorded which). The CDR3 bases are TGCAGCGTTGAGGGTACGAATACAGACTGGAATTCCTACGAGCAGTACTTC. It codes for CSVEGTNTDWNSYEQYF.